This T cell receptor (beta chain) is from a study of blood T cells in healthy people across ages. General study results and limits: The diversity estimates, figures obtained from one million T cells, were considered underestimates.

There were healthy Caucasian individuals from Russia, aged about 6 to 95, serving as donors. Isolated per sample were at least 6 million PBMCs. A few counts support this clonotype. Its antigen is still unknown. Sample-barcoded 5' priming and a J-beta primer mix drove a second PCR of about 7 to 12 cycles. In TCRdb, the 5' RACE reads were re-called with MiXCR into one record per CDR3 protein. The sample records approximately 800,000 distinct CDR3 sequences, around half being singletons. Sequencing was done on a sample of blood. The sequence was collected from a man at least 80 years old in good health.

The CDR3 sequence: CSAREASGTSEQYF. CDR3 in DNA: TGCAGTGCTAGAGAGGCTAGCGGGACATCCGAGCAGTACTTC. The V and J genes are TRBV20-1 and TRBJ2-7; 9 nucleotides align to TRBD2. The V gene's germline CDR1 is DFQATT and CDR2 SNEGSKA (reference sequence). This CDR3 has 14 residues. Trimming at V came to 0 bases and at J to 6 bases, leaving 6 bases not matched to a gene.